One and the same sample provided the 5 T cell receptor beta chains below, sequenced in a study of T cells after posttransplantation cyclophosphamide. Busulfan-fludarabine conditioning, marrow transplant, and cyclophosphamide on days +3 and +4 were administered. The protocol was immunoSEQ multiplex PCR, while the TCRdb copy is restricted to in-frame clones and leaves out a portion. Sampling found 20,000 to 25,000 clones, none seen once. Source: PBMCs, taken after allogeneic stem cell transplant with posttransplant cyclophosphamide. The receptors were sampled from a male patient in his late teens or twenties who received an allogeneic stem cell transplant from a related donor, was CMV-positive, and had no GVHD. Some T cells may originate from the graft donor.

This clone occurred many times. The rearrangement links TRBV6-1 to TRBJ2-4, with unresolved D. Trimming removed 1 base at V and 4 bases at J, with 11 bases between. The length of the CDR3 is 15 residues. The V gene's germline CDR1 is MNHNS and CDR2 SASEGT. CDR3: CASSEEIEPKNIQYF. CDR3 DNA: TGTGCCAGCAGTGAAGAAATCGAGCCTAAAAACATTCAGTACTTC.

This clone was seen at least ten times. The chain combines TRBV11-1 with TRBJ2-1; 13 nucleotides agree with TRBD2. This CDR3 comprises 16 residues. Germline V CDR1 and CDR2: SGHAT, FQDESV (reference sequence). Unmatched junction bases numbered 3, after V lost 3 bases and J lost 4 bases. This CDR3 is CASSFRLAGGYNEQFF. CDR3 coding DNA: TGTGCCAGCAGCTTTAGACTAGCGGGGGGTTACAATGAGCAGTTCTTC. Supplemented by reference TRBV11-1 and TRBJ2-1, the full variable domain reads EAEVAQSPRYKITEKSQAVAFWCDPISGHATLYWYRQILGQGPELLVQFQDESVVDDSQLPKDRFSAERLKGVDSTLKIQPAELGDSAMYLCASSFRLAGGYNEQFFGPGTRLTVL.

The chain uses TRBV27 and TRBJ2-1; possibly TRBD2 for D (6 bases). Trimming took off 3 bases at V and 9 bases at J, with 15 bases between the two ends. The CDR3 length is 14 residues. CDR1 is MNHEY and CDR2 is SMNVEV in the germline V gene (reference sequence). In DNA form, the CDR3 reads TGTGCCAGCAGTTTTCTAACGGGAGCTATTGAGCAGTTCTTC. Translation gives CASSFLTGAIEQFF.

This clone occurred many times. The chain has TRBV19 and TRBJ1-2; TRBD1 agrees at 7 bases. The CDR3 sequence is 14 residues long. Germline trimming cut 2 bases from V and 6 bases from J; bases unmatched to any gene: 6. Germline CDR1 and CDR2: LNHDA and SQIVND (reference sequence). CDR3 nucleotide sequence: TGTGCCAGTAGTATAAACAGGGGACGACATGGCTACACCTTC. Protein: CASSINRGRHGYTF.

In its sample, this clone was seen many times. This chain links TRBV5-6 with TRBJ2-3, with no clear D. Trimming took off 1 base at V and 0 bases at J, with 12 bases between the two ends. Germline V gene sequence: CDR1 SGHDT, CDR2 YYEEEE. The CDR3 contains 16 residues. The chain's CDR3 is CASSLSRLLSTDTQYF. The DNA of the CDR3 is TGTGCCAGCAGCTTGTCGAGGTTACTGAGCACAGATACGCAGTATTTT.